The clone carrying this T cell receptor (beta chain) showed up just a few times. Its antigen is unidentified. The data belong to a study of shared clonotypes between healthy human individuals. The CDR3 spans 14 residues. Per the germline V gene, CDR1 is MNHNS and CDR2 is SASEGT. V shed 2 bases and J shed 3 bases, with 11 bases lying between them. Study-level results: Sampling used blood alone; tissue repertoires probably differ. Among donors, clonotype sharing was expected to be affected by sequencing depth.

Deep-level running was used for the assay. The genomic DNA of each subset was split evenly across several immunoSEQ plates. The protocol was immunoSEQ multiplex PCR, while the TCRdb copy is restricted to in-frame clones and leaves out a portion. The profile shows 520,000 or so clones, around 79% of them singletons. The chain couples TRBV6-1 to TRBJ2-7; D is perhaps TRBD1 (5 bases). This receptor was taken from a woman aged 35 to 49 in good health. Some clones in this sample may be carry-over from other donors' samples. The sample consisted of PBMCs. As DNA, the CDR3 is TGTGCCAGCAGTGAACGACAGATAGGCTACGAGCAGTACTTC. Its translation is CASSERQIGYEQYF.